Ten or more counts support the clone carrying this T cell receptor (beta chain). No antigen is known for it. The CDR3 consists of 11 residues. Trimming left V 5 bases short and J 3 bases short, with 2 bases between. The data belong to a study of early T cells in non-severe SARS-CoV-2 infection. About the research overall: With bulk RNA from unsorted whole blood as input, sequencing yielded unpaired chains. The study, taken as a whole, reports: VDJdb matching skewed toward anti-spike CD8 responses, missing private and CD4 specificities.

Attachment of unique molecular identifiers to individual cDNA molecules was performed. MiXCR, applied by TCRdb to the 5' RACE reads, yields one record per CDR3 protein. Of some 80,000 distinct CDR3 sequences listed, approximately 13% are singletons. This TCR was recovered from an adult who was a healthcare worker with PCR-confirmed SARS-CoV-2 infection or an uninfected control (not recorded which). The genes are TRBV12-3 or TRBV12-4 and TRBJ2-1; D remains ambiguous. The source material was whole blood. CDR3 coding DNA: TGTGCCAGCAGTGACTACAATGAGCAGTTCTTC. This codes for CASSDYNEQFF.